This section outlines one T cell receptor beta chain sequence together with its context. This clonotype showed up many times. Its antigen is unknown. The sample holds no much larger clone one base away, and base qualities are not on file. Sequenced on an Illumina HiSeq 2500. Quantitative 5'-RACE with molecular barcodes was used to prepare TCR beta libraries. Concerning the study's data processing: To identify disease-linked TCR variants, a new computational method was used, one built on a probabilistic model of VDJ rearrangement. TCRdb reprocessing: public reads trimmed at Q25 with fastp, clones called with MiXCR, in-frame beta chains kept. Entries that share a CDR3 protein sequence are merged under the most common genes and DNA. It is TCRdb's table, rather than the study itself, that gives the V and J calls and clone size. Recorded for this sample are about 240,000 distinct CDR3 sequences; approximately 9% of them occurred a single time. Around 7% of the sample goes to the ten largest clones.

This entry belongs to a study of CD8 T cells in ankylosing spondylitis (dated by TCRdb to between 2016 and 2019). As for the study more broadly: T cell receptor beta repertoires were profiled in healthy donors and ankylosing spondylitis patients so that disease-linked TCR variants could be found. Peripheral blood was sampled, and synovial fluid was additionally collected from ankylosing spondylitis patients. The full study cohort was made up of about 24 ankylosing spondylitis patients and roughly 100 healthy donors. Points the paper makes about the study in general: Blood from ankylosing spondylitis patients appeared to be characterized by a TCR beta motif made up of seven or eight highly homologous amino acid variants. A CD8+ phenotype was shown by the disease-linked clones, which were found at relatively low frequencies in peripheral blood. The disease-linked clones were reported to be significantly enriched in matched synovial fluid samples from ankylosing spondylitis patients. Some motif variants were previously reported in synovial fluid and blood of reactive arthritis patients, suggesting common disease-initiation mechanisms.

The germline V gene (reference sequence) specifies DFQATT as CDR1 and SNEGSKA as CDR2. V and J lose 0 bases and 5 bases, and a span of 13 bases separates them. From the cysteine up to the phenylalanine, the CDR3 has a length of 14 residues. The only DNA kept is the CDR3, 42 bases in frame from the first base. The material sequenced was blood, either unsorted or a sorted T cell fraction (not recorded which). The receptor was derived from a male donor with ankylosing spondylitis or in good health (not recorded which). Recombination connected TRBV20-1 to TRBJ1-1, with the D segment identity uncertain. The nucleotides are TGCAGTGCTAGAGATTTTGCAGCGGGGACTGAAGCTTTCTTT. The resulting protein is CSARDFAAGTEAFF.